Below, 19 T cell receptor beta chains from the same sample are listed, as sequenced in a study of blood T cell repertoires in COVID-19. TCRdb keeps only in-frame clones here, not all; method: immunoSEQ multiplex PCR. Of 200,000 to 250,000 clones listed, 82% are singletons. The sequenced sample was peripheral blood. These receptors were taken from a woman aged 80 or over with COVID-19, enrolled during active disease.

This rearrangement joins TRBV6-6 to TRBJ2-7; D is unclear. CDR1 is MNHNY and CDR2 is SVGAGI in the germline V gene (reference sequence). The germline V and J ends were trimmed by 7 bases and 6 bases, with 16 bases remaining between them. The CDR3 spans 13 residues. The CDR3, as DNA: TGTGCCAGCACAAACAGCCCCCCCGGCGAGCAGTACTTC. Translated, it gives CASTNSPPGEQYF.

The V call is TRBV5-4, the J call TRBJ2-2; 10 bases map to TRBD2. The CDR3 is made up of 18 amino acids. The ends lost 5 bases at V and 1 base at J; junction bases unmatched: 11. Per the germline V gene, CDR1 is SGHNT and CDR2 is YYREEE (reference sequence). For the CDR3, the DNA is TGTGCCAGCAGAAGGGGGCTAGCGGGGGCCGTGAACACCGGGGAGCTGTTTTTT. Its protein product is CASRRGLAGAVNTGELFF.

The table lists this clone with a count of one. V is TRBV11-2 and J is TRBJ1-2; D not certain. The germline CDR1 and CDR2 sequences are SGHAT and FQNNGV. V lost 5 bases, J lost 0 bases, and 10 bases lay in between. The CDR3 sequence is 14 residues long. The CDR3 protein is CASSPPHPNYGYTF. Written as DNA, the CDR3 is TGTGCCAGCAGCCCCCCCCATCCTAACTATGGCTACACCTTC. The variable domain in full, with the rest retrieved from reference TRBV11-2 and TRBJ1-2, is EAGVAQSPRYKIIEKRQSVAFWCNPISGHATLYWYQQILGQGPKLLIQFQNNGVVDDSQLPKDRFSAERLKGVDSTLKIQPAKLEDSAVYLCASSPPHPNYGYTFGSGTRLTVV.

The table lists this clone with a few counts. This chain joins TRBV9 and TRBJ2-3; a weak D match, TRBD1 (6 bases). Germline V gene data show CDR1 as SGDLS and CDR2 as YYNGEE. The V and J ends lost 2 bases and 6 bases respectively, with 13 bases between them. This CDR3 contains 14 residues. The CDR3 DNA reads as TGTGCCAGCAGCGTTATGCAGGGGACGGATACGCAGTATTTT. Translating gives CASSVMQGTDTQYF.

The CDR3 sequence is CASTPLQETQYF. The CDR3 coding sequence is TGTGCCAGCACTCCCCTTCAAGAGACCCAGTACTTC. V usage is TRBV18 and J usage is TRBJ2-5, with unresolved D. Trimming left V 8 bases short and J 2 bases short, with 9 bases between. The length of the CDR3 is 12 residues. Germline CDR1 and CDR2: KGHSH and LQKENI.

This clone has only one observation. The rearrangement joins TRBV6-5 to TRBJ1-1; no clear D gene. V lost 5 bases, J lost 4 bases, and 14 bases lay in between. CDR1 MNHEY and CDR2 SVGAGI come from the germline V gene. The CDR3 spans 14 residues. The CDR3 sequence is CASSPWEAVTEAFF. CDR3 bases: TGTGCCAGCAGTCCGTGGGAGGCGGTCACTGAAGCTTTCTTT.

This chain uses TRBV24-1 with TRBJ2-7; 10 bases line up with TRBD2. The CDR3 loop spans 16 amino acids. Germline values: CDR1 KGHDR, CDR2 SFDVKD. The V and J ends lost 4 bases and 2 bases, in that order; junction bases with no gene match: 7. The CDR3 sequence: CATSDPTSGAPYEQYF. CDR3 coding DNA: TGTGCCACCAGTGACCCTACTAGCGGGGCCCCCTACGAGCAGTACTTC.

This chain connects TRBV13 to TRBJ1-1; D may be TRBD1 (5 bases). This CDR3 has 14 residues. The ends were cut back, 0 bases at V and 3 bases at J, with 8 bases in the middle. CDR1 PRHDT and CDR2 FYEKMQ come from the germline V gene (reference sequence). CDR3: CASSLGGRDTEAFF. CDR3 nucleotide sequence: TGTGCCAGCAGCTTAGGGGGCAGGGACACTGAAGCTTTCTTT.

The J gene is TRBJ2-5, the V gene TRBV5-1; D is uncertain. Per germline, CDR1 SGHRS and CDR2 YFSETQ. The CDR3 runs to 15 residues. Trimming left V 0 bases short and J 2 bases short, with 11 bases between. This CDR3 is CASSLEAGYQETQYF. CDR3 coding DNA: TGCGCCAGCAGCTTGGAGGCAGGCTATCAAGAGACCCAGTACTTC.

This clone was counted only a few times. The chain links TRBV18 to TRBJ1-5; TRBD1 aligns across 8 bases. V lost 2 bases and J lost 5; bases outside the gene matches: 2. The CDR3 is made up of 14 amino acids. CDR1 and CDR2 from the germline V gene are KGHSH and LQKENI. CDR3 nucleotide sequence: TGTGCCAGCTCACCAGCCAGGGGGCATCAGCCCCAGCATTTT. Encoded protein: CASSPARGHQPQHF.

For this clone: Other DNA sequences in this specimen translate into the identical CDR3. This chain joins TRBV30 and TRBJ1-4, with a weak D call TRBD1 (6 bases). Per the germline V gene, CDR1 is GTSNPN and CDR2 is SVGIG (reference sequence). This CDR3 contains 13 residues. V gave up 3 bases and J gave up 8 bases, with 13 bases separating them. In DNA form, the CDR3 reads TGTGCCTGGAGCCTTGGACAGAGCGAAAAACTGTTTTTT. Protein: CAWSLGQSEKLFF.

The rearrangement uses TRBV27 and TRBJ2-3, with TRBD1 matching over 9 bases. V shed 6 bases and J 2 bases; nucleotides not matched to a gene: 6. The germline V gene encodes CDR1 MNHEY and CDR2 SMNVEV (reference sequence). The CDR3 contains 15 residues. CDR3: CASREQGAHTDTQYF. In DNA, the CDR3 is TGTGCCAGCAGAGAACAGGGGGCACACACAGATACGCAGTATTTT.

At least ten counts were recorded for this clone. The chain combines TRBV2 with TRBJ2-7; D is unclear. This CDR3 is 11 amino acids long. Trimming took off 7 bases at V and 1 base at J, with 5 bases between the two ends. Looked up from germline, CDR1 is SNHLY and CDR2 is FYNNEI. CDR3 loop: CASKESYEQYF. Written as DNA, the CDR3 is TGTGCCAGCAAAGAGTCCTACGAGCAGTACTTC. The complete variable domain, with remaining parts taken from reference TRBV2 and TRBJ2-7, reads EPEVTQTPSHQVTQMGQEVILRCVPISNHLYFYWYRQILGQKVEFLVSFYNNEISEKSEIFDDQFSVERPDGSNFTLKIRSTKLEDSAMYFCASKESYEQYFGPGTRLTVT.

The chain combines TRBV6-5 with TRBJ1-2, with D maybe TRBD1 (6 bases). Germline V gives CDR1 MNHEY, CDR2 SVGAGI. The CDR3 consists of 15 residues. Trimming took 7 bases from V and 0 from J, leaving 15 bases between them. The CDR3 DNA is TGTGCCAGCACCGGGAGGGCAGGGGCTAACTATGGCTACACCTTC. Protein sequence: CASTGRAGANYGYTF.

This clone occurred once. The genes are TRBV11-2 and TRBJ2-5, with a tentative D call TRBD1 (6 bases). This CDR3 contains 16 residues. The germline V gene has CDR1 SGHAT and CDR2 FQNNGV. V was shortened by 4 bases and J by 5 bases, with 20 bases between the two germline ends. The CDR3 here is CASSYQVGARLETQYF. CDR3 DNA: TGTGCCAGCAGCTACCAGGTGGGGGCGCGACTGGAGACCCAGTACTTC. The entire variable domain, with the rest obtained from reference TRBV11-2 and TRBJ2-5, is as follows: EAGVAQSPRYKIIEKRQSVAFWCNPISGHATLYWYQQILGQGPKLLIQFQNNGVVDDSQLPKDRFSAERLKGVDSTLKIQPAKLEDSAVYLCASSYQVGARLETQYFGPGTRLLVL.

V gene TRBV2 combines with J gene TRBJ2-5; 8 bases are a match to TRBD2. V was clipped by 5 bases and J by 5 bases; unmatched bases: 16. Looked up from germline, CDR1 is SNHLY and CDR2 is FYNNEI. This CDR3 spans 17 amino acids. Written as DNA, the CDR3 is TGTGCCAGCAGTCCCGGGGTGATAGCGGGATGGACGGAGACCCAGTACTTC. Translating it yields CASSPGVIAGWTETQYF.

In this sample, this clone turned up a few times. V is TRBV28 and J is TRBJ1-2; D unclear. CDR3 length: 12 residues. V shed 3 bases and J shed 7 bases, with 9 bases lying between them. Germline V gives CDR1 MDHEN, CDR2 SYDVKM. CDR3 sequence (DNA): TGTGCCAGCAGTTTCGCCTCCGGTGGCTACACCTTC. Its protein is CASSFASGGYTF.

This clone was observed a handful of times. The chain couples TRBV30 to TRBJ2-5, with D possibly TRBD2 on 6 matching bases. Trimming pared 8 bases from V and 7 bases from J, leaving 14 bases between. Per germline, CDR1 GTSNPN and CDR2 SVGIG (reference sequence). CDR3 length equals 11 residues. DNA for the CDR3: TGTGCCCGCAGCGGGCTTGGGACCCAGTACTTC. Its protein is CARSGLGTQYF.

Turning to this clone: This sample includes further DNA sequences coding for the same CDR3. The CDR3 spells CASSYSRFYGYTF. Here the CDR3 DNA reads TGTGCCAGCAGTTACTCCAGATTCTATGGCTACACCTTC. The V gene is TRBV6-5, the J gene TRBJ1-2; no clear D. The CDR3 extends over 13 amino acids. Trimming took 0 bases from V and 4 from J, leaving 6 bases between them. Germline loops: CDR1 MNHEY, CDR2 SVGAGI.